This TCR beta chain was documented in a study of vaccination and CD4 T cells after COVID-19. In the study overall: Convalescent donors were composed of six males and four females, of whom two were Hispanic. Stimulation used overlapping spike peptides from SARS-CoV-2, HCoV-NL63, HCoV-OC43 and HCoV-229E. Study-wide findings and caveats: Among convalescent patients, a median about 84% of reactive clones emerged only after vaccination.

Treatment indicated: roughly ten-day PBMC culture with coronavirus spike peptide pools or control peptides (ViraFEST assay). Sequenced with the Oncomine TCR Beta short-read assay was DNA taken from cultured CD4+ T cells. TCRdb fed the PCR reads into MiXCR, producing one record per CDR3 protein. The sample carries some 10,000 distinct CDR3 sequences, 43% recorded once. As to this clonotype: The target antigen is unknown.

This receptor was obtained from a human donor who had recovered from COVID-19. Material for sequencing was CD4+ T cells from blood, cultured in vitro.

This chain's CDR3 is CAISEDSLAGGPGTDTQYF. The CDR3 DNA sequence: TGTGCCATCAGTGAGGATAGTCTAGCGGGGGGCCCTGGCACAGATACGCAGTATTTT. This chain links TRBV10-3 with TRBJ2-3; 11 bases agree with TRBD2. Unmatched junction bases numbered 11, after V lost 2 bases and J lost 1 base. Germline CDR1 and CDR2: ENHRY and SYGVKD. This CDR3 spans 19 amino acids.